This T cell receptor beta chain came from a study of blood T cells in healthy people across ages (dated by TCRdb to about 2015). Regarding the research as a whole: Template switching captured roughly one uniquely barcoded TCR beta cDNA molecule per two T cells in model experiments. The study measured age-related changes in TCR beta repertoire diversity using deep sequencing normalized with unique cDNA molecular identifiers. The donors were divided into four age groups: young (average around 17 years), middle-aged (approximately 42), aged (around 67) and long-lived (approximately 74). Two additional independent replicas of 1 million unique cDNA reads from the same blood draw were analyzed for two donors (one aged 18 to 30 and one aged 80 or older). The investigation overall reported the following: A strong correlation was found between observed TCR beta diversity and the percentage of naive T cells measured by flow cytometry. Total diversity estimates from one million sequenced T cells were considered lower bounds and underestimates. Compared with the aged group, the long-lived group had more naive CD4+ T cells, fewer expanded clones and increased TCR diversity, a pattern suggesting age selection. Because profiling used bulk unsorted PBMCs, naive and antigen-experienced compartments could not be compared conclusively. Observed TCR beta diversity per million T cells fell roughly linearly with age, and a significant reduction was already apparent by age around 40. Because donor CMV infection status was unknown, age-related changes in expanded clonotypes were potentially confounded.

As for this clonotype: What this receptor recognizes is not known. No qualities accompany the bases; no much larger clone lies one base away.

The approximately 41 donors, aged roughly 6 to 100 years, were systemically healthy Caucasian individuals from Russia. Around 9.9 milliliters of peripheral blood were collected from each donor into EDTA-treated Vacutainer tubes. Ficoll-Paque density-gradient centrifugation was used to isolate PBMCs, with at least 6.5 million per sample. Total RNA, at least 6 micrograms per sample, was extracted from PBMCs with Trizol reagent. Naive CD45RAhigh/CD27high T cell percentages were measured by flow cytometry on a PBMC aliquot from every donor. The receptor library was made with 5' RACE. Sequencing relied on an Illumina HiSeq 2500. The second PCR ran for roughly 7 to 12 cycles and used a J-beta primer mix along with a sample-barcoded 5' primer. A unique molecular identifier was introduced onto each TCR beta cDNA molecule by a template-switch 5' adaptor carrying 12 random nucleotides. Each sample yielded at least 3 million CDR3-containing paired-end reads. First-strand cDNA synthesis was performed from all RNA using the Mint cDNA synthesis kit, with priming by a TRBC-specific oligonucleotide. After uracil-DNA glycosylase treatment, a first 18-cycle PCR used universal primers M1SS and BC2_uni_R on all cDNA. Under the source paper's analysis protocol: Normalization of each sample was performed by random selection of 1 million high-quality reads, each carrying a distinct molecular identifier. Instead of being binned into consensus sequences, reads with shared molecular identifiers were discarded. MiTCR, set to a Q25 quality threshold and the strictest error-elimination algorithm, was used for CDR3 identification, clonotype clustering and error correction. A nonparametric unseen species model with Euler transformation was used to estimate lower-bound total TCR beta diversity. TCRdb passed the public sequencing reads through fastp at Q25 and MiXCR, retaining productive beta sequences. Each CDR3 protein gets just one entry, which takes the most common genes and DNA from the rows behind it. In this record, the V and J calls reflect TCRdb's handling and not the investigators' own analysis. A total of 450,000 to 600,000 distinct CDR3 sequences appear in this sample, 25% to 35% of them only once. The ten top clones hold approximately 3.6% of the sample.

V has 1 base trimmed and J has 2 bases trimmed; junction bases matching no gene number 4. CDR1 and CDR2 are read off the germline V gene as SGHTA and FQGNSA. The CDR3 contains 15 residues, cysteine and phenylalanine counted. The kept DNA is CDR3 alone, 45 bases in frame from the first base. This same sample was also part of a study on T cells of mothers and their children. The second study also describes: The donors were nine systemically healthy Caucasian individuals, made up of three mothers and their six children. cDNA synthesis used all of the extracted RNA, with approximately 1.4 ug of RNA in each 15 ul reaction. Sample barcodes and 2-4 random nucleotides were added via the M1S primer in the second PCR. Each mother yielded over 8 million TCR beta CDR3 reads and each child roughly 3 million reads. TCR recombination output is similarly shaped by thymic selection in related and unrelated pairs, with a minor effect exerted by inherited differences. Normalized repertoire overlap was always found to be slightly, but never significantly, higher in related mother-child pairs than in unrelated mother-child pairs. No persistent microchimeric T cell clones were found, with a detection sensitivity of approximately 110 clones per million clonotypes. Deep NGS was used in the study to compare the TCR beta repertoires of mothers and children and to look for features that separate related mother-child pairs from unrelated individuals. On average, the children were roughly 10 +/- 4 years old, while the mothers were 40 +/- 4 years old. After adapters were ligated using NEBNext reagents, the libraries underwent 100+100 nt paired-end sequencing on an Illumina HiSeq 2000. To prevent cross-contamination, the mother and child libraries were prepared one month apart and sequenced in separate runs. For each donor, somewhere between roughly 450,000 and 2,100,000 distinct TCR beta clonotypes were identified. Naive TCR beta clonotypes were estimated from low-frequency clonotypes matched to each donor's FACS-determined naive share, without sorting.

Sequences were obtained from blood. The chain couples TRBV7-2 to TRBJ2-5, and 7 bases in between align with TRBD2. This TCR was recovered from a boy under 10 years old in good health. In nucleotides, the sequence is TGTGCCAGCAGCTTAGAGGGGAGGGGACAAGAGACCCAGTACTTC. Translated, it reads CASSLEGRGQETQYF.